This is a list of T cell receptor beta chains from one sample in a study of blood T cell repertoires in COVID-19. Assay: immunoSEQ multiplex PCR; the TCRdb copy retains only in-frame clones and omits some. The sample gives 97,000 or so clones, roughly 80% of which show up once; about 9% is in the top ten. Sequencing was carried out using peripheral blood. Receptors originate from a man aged 55 to 69 with active or convalescent COVID-19. CDR3s include the opening cysteine and the closing phenylalanine or tryptophan. Fields, in order: J gene, D gene, clone size, V gene, CDR3 DNA, CDR3 protein. The D gene is left open where the match is weak. Part of the rows lack a size; the others show once, few, many or a class for expanded clones.

>TRBJ1-5|TRBD1|.|TRBV7-9
TGTGCCAGCAGCACTCAGGGGGCAAATCAGCCCCAGCATTTT
CASSTQGANQPQHF
>TRBJ1-5|TRBD1|.|TRBV6-6
TGTGCCAGCAGCCCGACAGGGGGCAATCAGCCCCAGCATTTT
CASSPTGGNQPQHF
>TRBJ2-1|.|.|TRBV27
TGTGCCAGCAGTTTAAACGGCGGGGTCTCCTACAATGAGCAGTTCTTC
CASSLNGGVSYNEQFF
>TRBJ1-2|.|.|TRBV20-1
TGCAGTGCTAGGGGCTCAGGTGGCTACACCTTC
CSARGSGGYTF
>TRBJ2-1|TRBD1|many|TRBV28
TGTGCCAGCAGTCCAAACCCGGGACAGGCCTTAAATGAGCAGTTCTTC
CASSPNPGQALNEQFF
>TRBJ1-1|TRBD1|.|TRBV5-1
TGCGCCAGCAGCTTGGGCGCAGCCTCACAGGGGACTGAAGCTTTCTTT
CASSLGAASQGTEAFF
>TRBJ2-7|.|.|TRBV27
TGTGCCAGCAGAAAGGCGGGTTCCTACGAGCAGTACTTC
CASRKAGSYEQYF
>TRBJ1-1|TRBD1|few|TRBV12-3/TRBV12-4
TGTGCCAGCAGTCCCCGGGACAGGAAAGCTTTCTTT
CASSPRDRKAFF
>TRBJ1-1|.|.|TRBV19
TGTGCCAGTAGCGATCTCGGAGGGAAAACTGAAGCTTTCTTT
CASSDLGGKTEAFF
>TRBJ2-3|.|.|TRBV28
TGTGCCAGCAGTTTCGGGGGAGTAGGGCGGAACACAGATACGCAGTATTTT
CASSFGGVGRNTDTQYF
>TRBJ2-1|.|.|TRBV11-2
TGTGCCAGCAGCTTATCAGGCGGGACCTACAATGAGCAGTTCTTC
CASSLSGGTYNEQFF
>TRBJ2-1|TRBD2|.|TRBV7-2
TGTGCCAGCAGCTTAATTAGCGGGAGTCGAAATGAGCAGTTCTTC
CASSLISGSRNEQFF
>TRBJ1-3|TRBD1|.|TRBV2
TGTGCCAGCACCCGGACAGGCTCTGGAAACACCATATATTTT
CASTRTGSGNTIYF
>TRBJ2-2|.|few|TRBV6-4
TGTGCCAGCAAGCCAGACAGGAACACCGGGGAGCTGTTTTTT
CASKPDRNTGELFF
>TRBJ2-5|.|.|TRBV10-2
TGCGCCAGCAGCCTTACGGGGGGCAAAGAGACCCAGTACTTC
CASSLTGGKETQYF
>TRBJ1-2|.|.|TRBV6-1
TGTGCCAGCAGTGATCTGACAGTCCTTCGCGGCTACACCTTC
CASSDLTVLRGYTF